The entry that follows covers one T cell receptor beta chain sequence. Through a sample-barcoded 5' primer and a J-beta primer mix, a second PCR was run for roughly 7 to 11 cycles. TCRdb reprocessed the 5' RACE reads via MiXCR and lists one record per CDR3 protein. The table includes about 720,000 distinct CDR3 sequences, 22% detected once. The data derive from a study of blood T cells in healthy people across ages. Trimming took off 0 bases at V and 1 base at J, with 10 bases between the two ends. Germline V gene sequence: CDR1 SGHRS, CDR2 YFSETQ. This CDR3 spans 15 amino acids. The sequencing input was blood. This TCR was sampled from a man aged 70-80 years in good health. The chain uses TRBV5-1 and TRBJ2-5; tentative D call: TRBD2 (5 bases). CDR3 bases: TGCGCCAGCAGCTTGGTCCAGCGGATCCAAGAGACCCAGTACTTC. Its translation is CASSLVQRIQETQYF.